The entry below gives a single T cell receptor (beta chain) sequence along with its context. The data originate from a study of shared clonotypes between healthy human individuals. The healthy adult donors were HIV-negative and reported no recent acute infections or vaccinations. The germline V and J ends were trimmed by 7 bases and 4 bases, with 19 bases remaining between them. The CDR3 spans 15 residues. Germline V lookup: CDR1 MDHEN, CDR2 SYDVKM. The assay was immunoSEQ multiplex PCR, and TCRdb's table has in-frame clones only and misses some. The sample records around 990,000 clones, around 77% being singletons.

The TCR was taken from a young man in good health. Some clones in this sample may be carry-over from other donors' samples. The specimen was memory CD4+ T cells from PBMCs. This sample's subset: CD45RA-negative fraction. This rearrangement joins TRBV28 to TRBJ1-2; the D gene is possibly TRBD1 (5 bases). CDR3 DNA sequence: TGTGCCAGCACCGGCCAACCAAAGGGGATCTATGGCTACACCTTC. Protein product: CASTGQPKGIYGYTF.